This entry lists 28 T cell receptor beta chains sequenced from one sample in a study of breast tumors, draining lymph nodes, adjacent tissues. MiXCR, applied by TCRdb to the multiplex PCR reads, yields one record per CDR3 protein. The sample yields around 120,000 distinct CDR3 sequences, around 20% seen once. Breast cancer patients provided tissue from their axillary draining lymph nodes. Material: axillary lymph node tissue. All receptors derive from a female donor with breast cancer. Some clones in this sample may be carry-over from other donors' samples.

This clonotype was counted a few times. The chain carries TRBV7-2 and TRBJ1-5; D remains ambiguous. Trimming left V 1 base short and J 4 bases short, with 11 bases between. The CDR3 runs to 15 residues. CDR1 SGHTA and CDR2 FQGNSA come from the germline V gene. The CDR3: CASSLDALQNQPQHF. The CDR3 bases are TGTGCCAGCAGCTTAGACGCACTCCAGAATCAGCCCCAGCATTTT.

This clonotype was observed many times. The rearrangement uses TRBV9 and TRBJ2-1; 9 bases are shared with TRBD2. After removal of 3 bases from V and 2 bases from J, the junction contained 6 bases not matched to a gene. From germline, CDR1 is SGDLS and CDR2 YYNGEE. This CDR3 is 16 amino acids long. The CDR3 region is CASSASGAPAYNEQFF. The CDR3 region has the DNA TGTGCCAGCAGCGCTAGCGGGGCCCCCGCCTACAATGAGCAGTTCTTC.

This clonotype showed up many times. The CDR3 region is CASSLINEQFF. In nucleotides, the CDR3 is TGCGCCAGCAGCTTAATCAATGAGCAGTTCTTC. V gene TRBV5-1 combines with J gene TRBJ2-1; no reliable D call. The ends were cut back, 2 bases at V and 6 bases at J, with 3 bases in the middle. Germline-derived CDR1 and CDR2 are SGHRS and YFSETQ. The CDR3 is made up of 11 amino acids. The full variable domain, with the rest looked up from reference TRBV5-1 and TRBJ2-1, is KAGVTQTPRYLIKTRGQQVTLSCSPISGHRSVSWYQQTPGQGLQFLFEYFSETQRNKGNFPGRFSGRQFSNSRSEMNVSTLELGDSALYLCASSLINEQFFGPGTRLTVL.

This clonotype appeared many times. This sequence joins TRBV20-1 and TRBJ2-1; no firm D call. The V gene's germline CDR1 is DFQATT and CDR2 SNEGSKA (reference sequence). V was clipped by 3 bases and J by 4 bases, with 1 base between them. The CDR3 has 10 amino acids. DNA of the CDR3: TGCAGTGCTAGTTACAATGAGCAGTTCTTC. This codes for CSASYNEQFF.

The chain links TRBV5-6 to TRBJ2-4; D call uncertain. V was trimmed by 3 bases and J by 0 bases, leaving 13 bases between them. The CDR3 extends over 16 amino acids. Germline values: CDR1 SGHDT, CDR2 YYEEEE. The CDR3 here is CASSSAPVLAKNIQYF. The CDR3 DNA sequence: TGTGCCAGCAGCTCTGCGCCAGTCCTAGCCAAAAACATTCAGTACTTC. Full variable domain (missing parts from reference TRBV5-6 and TRBJ2-4): DAGVTQSPTHLIKTRGQQVTLRCSPKSGHDTVSWYQQALGQGPQFIFQYYEEEERQRGNFPDRFSGHQFPNYSSELNVNALLLGDSALYLCASSSAPVLAKNIQYFGAGTRLSVL.

This clonotype was seen ten or more times. The J gene is TRBJ2-1, the V gene TRBV5-4, with TRBD2 matching over 13 bases. V lost 4 bases to trimming and J lost 5 bases; unmatched junction nucleotides: 3. Germline values: CDR1 SGHNT, CDR2 YYREEE (reference sequence). This CDR3 has 15 amino acids. The DNA for the CDR3 is TGTGCCAGCAGCCCTGGGACTAGCGGGGACAATGAGCAGTTCTTC. It specifies CASSPGTSGDNEQFF.

This clonotype was seen ten or more times. V is TRBV2 and J is TRBJ1-4; the D is unclear. The CDR3 spans 12 residues. Germline loops: CDR1 SNHLY, CDR2 FYNNEI. Trimming pared 5 bases from V and 8 bases from J, leaving 9 bases between. The CDR3 is CASSLVEEKLFF. The CDR3 DNA reads as TGTGCCAGCAGTTTGGTGGAAGAAAAACTGTTTTTT. Based on the CDR3 plus reference TRBV2 and TRBJ1-4, the full variable domain is EPEVTQTPSHQVTQMGQEVILRCVPISNHLYFYWYRQILGQKVEFLVSFYNNEISEKSEIFDDQFSVERPDGSNFTLKIRSTKLEDSAMYFCASSLVEEKLFFGSGTQLSVL.

This clonotype was seen repeatedly, ten times or more. The CDR3 is CASSPGTSASYEQYF. CDR3 bases: TGTGCCAGCAGTCCCGGGACTAGCGCCTCCTACGAGCAGTACTTC. The V gene is TRBV12-3 or TRBV12-4, the J gene TRBJ2-7, with TRBD2 matching over 10 bases. Losses at the gene ends were 5 bases for V and 0 bases for J; bases not matched to a gene: 4. There are 15 residues in the CDR3.

The sample holds many counts of this clonotype. The genes are TRBV20-1 and TRBJ1-5; 7 nucleotides agree with TRBD1. Trimming cost V 2 bases and J 2 bases; bases outside gene matches: 3. Germline loops: CDR1 DFQATT, CDR2 SNEGSKA (reference sequence). The CDR3 totals 14 residues. The CDR3 loop reads CSARLTGRNQPQHF. The CDR3 DNA follows: TGCAGTGCTAGACTGACAGGGCGCAATCAGCCCCAGCATTTT.

This clonotype was observed a few times. This chain connects TRBV9 to TRBJ1-4; TRBD1 might be the D (5 bases). The CDR3 consists of 15 residues. V lost 6 bases and J lost 2, with 14 bases in between. CDR1 and CDR2 (germline): SGDLS, YYNGEE. The DNA of the CDR3 is TGTGCCAGCAAATCGGGGGATTCGACTAATGAAAAACTGTTTTTT. This gives the protein CASKSGDSTNEKLFF.

This clonotype was observed many times. The rearrangement uses TRBV2 and TRBJ1-3, with unresolved D. The V end was cut by 7 bases, the J end by 0 bases, with 4 bases between. CDR1 and CDR2 from the germline V gene are SNHLY and FYNNEI. This CDR3 contains 12 residues. The CDR3 loop is CASTVSGNTIYF. The DNA of the CDR3 is TGTGCCAGCACCGTCTCTGGAAACACCATATATTTT. Filled out from reference TRBV2 and TRBJ1-3, the complete variable domain reads EPEVTQTPSHQVTQMGQEVILRCVPISNHLYFYWYRQILGQKVEFLVSFYNNEISEKSEIFDDQFSVERPDGSNFTLKIRSTKLEDSAMYFCASTVSGNTIYFGEGSWLTVV.

This clonotype occurred many times. This chain connects TRBV20-1 to TRBJ2-5; 12 bases map to TRBD2. Germline assignment: CDR1 DFQATT and CDR2 SNEGSKA (reference sequence). V was clipped by 2 bases and J by 9 bases; unmatched bases: 7. The CDR3 contains 14 residues. The CDR3 loop reads CSARKLAGGEAQYF. The CDR3 DNA sequence: TGCAGTGCTAGAAAGCTAGCGGGAGGGGAGGCCCAGTACTTC.

This clonotype was recorded at least ten times. The chain recombines TRBV7-2 with TRBJ2-3; TRBD2 matches at 8 bases. CDR1 SGHTA and CDR2 FQGNSA come from the germline V gene. The CDR3 extends over 17 amino acids. Losses at the gene ends were 1 base for V and 0 bases for J; bases not matched to a gene: 6. The CDR3 nucleotides read TGTGCCAGCAGCTTAGAGACGCGGGGGGATAGCACAGATACGCAGTATTTT. Encoded protein: CASSLETRGDSTDTQYF. The variable domain in full, completed from reference TRBV7-2 and TRBJ2-3, reads GAGVSQSPSNKVTEKGKDVELRCDPISGHTALYWYRQSLGQGLEFLIYFQGNSAPDKSGLPSDRFSAERTGGSVSTLTIQRTQQEDSAVYLCASSLETRGDSTDTQYFGPGTRLTVL.

This clonotype was seen repeatedly, ten times or more. V is TRBV15 and J is TRBJ2-5, with a possible D match to TRBD2 (5 bases). The CDR3 is 16 amino acids. Trimming took off 0 bases at V and 2 bases at J, with 13 bases between the two ends. Germline-derived CDR1 and CDR2 are LNHNV and YYDKDF (reference sequence). The CDR3: CATSRDRGSRQETQYF. CDR3 coding DNA: TGTGCCACCAGCAGAGATCGGGGTAGCAGACAAGAGACCCAGTACTTC.

Many counts were recorded for this clonotype. The chain links TRBV3-1 to TRBJ2-3; tentative D call: TRBD2 (6 bases). Trimming pared 4 bases from V and 2 bases from J, leaving 16 bases between. Germline assignment: CDR1 LGHDT and CDR2 YNNKEL (reference sequence). This CDR3 contains 16 residues. The CDR3 here is CASSRSGLKFTDTQYF. The CDR3 DNA reads TGTGCCAGCAGCCGCTCGGGACTGAAGTTCACAGATACGCAGTATTTT.

This clonotype was counted ten times or more. CDR3: CASSLAAGGGNEQFF. The CDR3 DNA follows: TGCGCCAGCAGCTTGGCGGCGGGAGGGGGCAATGAGCAGTTCTTC. V and J are TRBV5-1 and TRBJ2-1; TRBD2 aligns across 9 bases. This CDR3 comprises 15 residues. V lost 0 bases and J lost 6; bases outside the gene matches: 4. Germline CDR1 and CDR2: SGHRS and YFSETQ.

Points on this clonotype: A read error may explain this, as a much larger clone is one base away. The chain links TRBV6-1 to TRBJ1-4, with D possibly TRBD1 on 5 matching bases. CDR1 is MNHNS and CDR2 is SASEGT in the germline V gene. The CDR3 loop spans 14 amino acids. CDR3 protein: CVSSDRGTNEKLFF. CDR3 nucleotides: TGTGTCAGCAGTGATAGGGGTACTAATGAAAAACTGTTTTTT.

This clonotype was observed many times. This chain connects TRBV7-8 to TRBJ2-2, with no clear D. This CDR3 spans 13 amino acids. Germline V gene data show CDR1 as SGHVS and CDR2 as FQNEAQ. V dropped 0 bases and J dropped 8 bases, with 7 bases sitting between them. The CDR3 sequence: CASSLAMAGELFF. CDR3 sequence (DNA): TGTGCCAGCAGCTTAGCTATGGCGGGGGAGCTGTTTTTT.

This clonotype was found many times. The chain is built from TRBV20-1 and TRBJ2-1; D gene uncertain. This CDR3 has 11 amino acids. The germline V gene encodes CDR1 DFQATT and CDR2 SNEGSKA (reference sequence). V lost 4 bases, J lost 6 bases, and 7 bases lay in between. CDR3 DNA: TGCAGTGCTACGGGTGGCAATGAGCAGTTCTTC. It codes for CSATGGNEQFF.

This clonotype was picked up many times. The chain is built from TRBV9 and TRBJ2-3; 9 nucleotides line up with TRBD2. CDR3 length: 17 residues. Trimming removed 3 bases from V and 2 bases from J; junction bases left unmatched: 10. Germline V gene sequence: CDR1 SGDLS, CDR2 YYNGEE. CDR3 DNA: TGTGCCAGCAGCGCCATCCTAGCGGGGTTGTCCACAGATACGCAGTATTTT. It is translated as CASSAILAGLSTDTQYF.

This clonotype appeared many times. The CDR3 is CASSLTHGEQYF. CDR3 sequence (DNA): TGTGCCAGCAGCTTAACGCACGGCGAGCAGTACTTC. The chain joins TRBV7-3 to TRBJ2-7; no clear D gene. CDR1 is SGHTA and CDR2 is FQGTGA in the germline V gene. V lost 0 bases to trimming and J lost 6 bases, with 6 bases between them. There are 12 residues in the CDR3.

There are many counts of this clonotype. The chain employs TRBV20-1 and TRBJ2-5; D may be TRBD1 (5 bases). The CDR3 runs to 16 residues. Germline lookup yields CDR1 DFQATT and CDR2 SNEGSKA (reference sequence). V was trimmed by 1 base and J by 1 base, leaving 16 bases between them. The CDR3 reads CSARVFGAPSQETQYF. The CDR3 coding sequence is TGCAGTGCTAGAGTTTTTGGGGCTCCATCCCAAGAGACCCAGTACTTC.

This clonotype was detected only a few times. This may be a read error: a much more frequent sequence differs by one nucleotide. The V call is TRBV20-1, the J call TRBJ2-7; 10 bases align to TRBD2. The J segment lost 3 bases and the V segment lost 4 bases, leaving 9 bases of the junction unmatched. Germline CDR1 reads DFQATT; CDR2 reads SNEGSKA (reference sequence). This CDR3 is built from 15 residues. The CDR3 loop is CSATPPTSGNYEQYF. Written as DNA, the CDR3 is TGCAGTGCTACCCCACCCACTAGCGGGAACTACGAGCAGTACTTC.

This clonotype showed up many times. Here the CDR3 DNA reads TGTGCCAGCAGCTTCGGGACTAGCGGGGGATACTACGAGCAGTACTTC. This translates into CASSFGTSGGYYEQYF. The chain carries TRBV7-8 and TRBJ2-7; 14 bases map to TRBD2. CDR1 SGHVS and CDR2 FQNEAQ come from the germline V gene. The junction had 4 bases not matched to a gene; V was cut back by 3 bases and J by 3 bases. The CDR3 extends over 16 amino acids.

This clonotype has just a few counts. V gene TRBV6-5 combines with J gene TRBJ2-6, with D maybe TRBD1 (6 bases). V lost 6 bases and J 4 bases, leaving 16 bases between the germline ends. Germline V CDR1 and CDR2: MNHEY, SVGAGI. There are 16 residues in the CDR3. The chain's CDR3 is CASSPWGTGGANVLTF. For the CDR3, the DNA is TGTGCCAGCAGCCCCTGGGGTACAGGGGGGGCCAACGTCCTGACTTTC.

This clonotype was picked up many times. The rearrangement joins TRBV9 to TRBJ2-1, with D perhaps matching TRBD1 (5 bases). CDR1 and CDR2 (germline): SGDLS, YYNGEE. The V and J ends lost 0 bases and 4 bases respectively, with 8 bases between them. CDR3 size: 14 residues. In DNA, the CDR3 is TGTGCCAGCAGCGTAGGACAGATGTACAATGAGCAGTTCTTC. Residues: CASSVGQMYNEQFF.

This clonotype has ten or more counts. V and J are TRBV7-2 and TRBJ2-6; 9 bases line up with TRBD2. The trim removed 5 bases at V and 1 base at J, leaving 6 bases unmatched. Germline CDR1 reads SGHTA; CDR2 reads FQGNSA. There are 17 residues in the CDR3. The CDR3 nucleotides are TGTGCCAGCAGCCCATCTAGCGGGAAGTCTGGGGCCAACGTCCTGACTTTC. It codes for CASSPSSGKSGANVLTF. Using reference TRBV7-2 and TRBJ2-6 for the parts outside the CDR3, the full variable domain is GAGVSQSPSNKVTEKGKDVELRCDPISGHTALYWYRQSLGQGLEFLIYFQGNSAPDKSGLPSDRFSAERTGGSVSTLTIQRTQQEDSAVYLCASSPSSGKSGANVLTFGAGSRLTVL.

This clonotype was recorded many times. This chain links TRBV7-9 with TRBJ2-3; D gene uncertain. With 3 bases removed from V and 1 base from J, the gap between germline ends came to 8 bases. The CDR3 spans 14 residues. Germline values: CDR1 SEHNR, CDR2 FQNEAQ (reference sequence). CDR3 DNA sequence: TGTGCCAGCAGCTTCCCTTATGGCACAGATACGCAGTATTTT. It is translated as CASSFPYGTDTQYF. The full variable domain, with the rest looked up from reference TRBV7-9 and TRBJ2-3, is DTGVSQNPRHKITKRGQNVTFRCDPISEHNRLYWYRQTLGQGPEFLTYFQNEAQLEKSRLLSDRFSAERPKGSFSTLEIQRTEQGDSAMYLCASSFPYGTDTQYFGPGTRLTVL.